This TCR beta chain is drawn from a study of shared clonotypes between healthy human individuals (dated by TCRdb to 2020 to 2022). With respect to the entire study: Two women and a few men aged 18 to 49 years were included in the cohort. For each donor, three plates each were used for CD4 naive and CD4 memory, two plates were used for CD8 naive, and one plate was used for CD8 memory. Blood TCR repertoires of roughly five healthy adults were deeply sequenced to estimate repertoire size and the extent of clonotype sharing between individuals. Different laboratories and diverse techniques were used to prepare libraries and sequence TCR repertoires, to increase sequencing depth and limit assay-specific biases. Leukapheresis yielded between about 0.85 and 10 billion PBMCs per donor. The investigation overall reported the following: Because the study included a small number of donors, the genetic and exposure-history diversity represented was limited. Naive subsets generally had larger estimated clonotype richness than memory subsets. Compared with non-shared clonotypes, clonotypes shared by all four sorted-subset donors had higher generation probabilities. Sharing across a handful of donors was observed for approximately 5% of naive CD4, about 3.2% of naive CD8, roughly 2.3% of memory CD4, and about 0.39% of memory CD8 clonotypes. Only blood was sampled, and tissue TCR repertoires likely differ from those in blood. Even with the large sequencing depth, rarefaction of the sorted-subset datasets indicated that sequencing was incomplete. Pairwise subsampling indicated that sequencing depth was expected to affect the degree of clonotype sharing among donors.

TCR CDR3 regions were amplified from genomic DNA by multiplex PCR using the deep immunoSEQ assay. Extracted genomic DNA from each cell subset was distributed evenly across all wells of several immunoSEQ 96-well plates, and each plate was treated as a replicate. For sorted subsets, about 220 ng of genomic DNA, equivalent to roughly 33,000 T cell genomes, went into each replicate PCR. Purified libraries were quantified with a Qubit 3.0 fluorometer, sized on a Bioanalyzer 2100, and re-quantified with the KAPA Library Quantification kit. A separate single-read 150-cycle Illumina NextSeq 550 flow cell was used to sequence each immunoSEQ 96-well plate. The original methods were these. Because the immunoSEQ output held only junctional sequences and lacked quality scores, the filtering could not match the filtering applied to full-length reads. To assign V/J genes and CDR3, sequences were annotated using PyIR, a Python wrapper for IgBLAST v1.9, with IMGT germline references. Any read was removed if the V/J assignment was weak (E-value above 1e-6), the CDR3 was missing, or the read contained stop codons, out-of-frame junctions, or ambiguous translated residues. V3J clonotypes were defined by identical inferred V gene, J gene, and CDR3 amino acid sequence. Percentage overlap between repertoires was calculated by dividing the number of shared unique clonotypes by the size of the smaller repertoire. Repertoire richness was assessed with RTK rarefaction, the Chao1 estimator, and Recon v2.1 estimates of unobserved clonotypes. For all TCRbeta clonotypes obtained by the gDNA method from a few donors, generation probabilities were computed with OLGA. Imported from immuneACCESS, the table was reduced by TCRdb to in-frame sequences with V and J called. These copies leave out some clones; in studies compared against another copy, an unresolved V gene accounts for under half, and the cause of the remainder is not known. V, J and clone size are those of that table, while D and trimming were read from the DNA. The sample table contains around 1.4 million clones; only one count was recorded for just under 99% of them. 0.3% to 0.45% of the sample belongs to the ten largest clones.

Note on this clone: Its recognized antigen is unknown. No per-base quality is available; no much larger clone lies one base away.

Trimming removed 1 base from V and 3 bases from J; the gene matches leave 14 bases unexplained. CDR1 and CDR2 were assigned from the germline V gene as SGHRS and YFSETQ. From the cysteine through the phenylalanine, the CDR3 covers 19 amino acids. Kept here is only the CDR3 DNA, which spans 57 bases and is read in frame from base 1. Donors were healthy HIV-negative adults with no recently reported acute infections or vaccinations. Every donor was a Caucasian adult residing in Nashville, Tennessee, USA. CD4+ T cells were enriched by magnetic negative selection, after which naive cells were positively selected on CD45RA and the negative fraction was taken as the memory subset. Blood was obtained by leukapheresis, after which PBMCs were separated by Ficoll-Histopaque density gradient centrifugation and cryopreserved in liquid nitrogen vapor phase. Analytical flow cytometry was used to check the purity and quantity of every magnetically sorted T cell population. Each sorted fraction had its genomic DNA isolated and then quantified by UV absorbance on a Nanodrop 2000c.

This sequence was found in a man aged 30-40 years in good health. Here the chain combines TRBV5-1 and TRBJ1-1; TRBD1 aligns with 11 central bases. The sequencing input was naive CD4+ T cells sorted from blood. According to the study, the label for this sample's cell subset or site signals: CD45RA+ positively selected. The nucleotide sequence reads as follows: TGCGCCAGCAGCTTGCGTATCATTGGACAGGGGGCTTTGGACACTGAAGCTTTCTTT. This is translated as CASSLRIIGQGALDTEAFF. Beyond the CDR3, the reference TRBV5-1 and TRBJ1-1 genes provide the residues; the full variable domain reads: KAGVTQTPRYLIKTRGQQVTLSCSPISGHRSVSWYQQTPGQGLQFLFEYFSETQRNKGNFPGRFSGRQFSNSRSEMNVSTLELGDSALYLCASSLRIIGQGALDTEAFFGQGTRLTVV.